This T cell receptor beta chain was obtained from a study of patients and donors after allogeneic stem cell transplantation. One entry per CDR3 protein results from TCRdb running MiXCR on the RT-PCR reads. The sample yields 920,000 or so distinct CDR3 sequences, roughly 18% seen once. There are a few counts of this clonotype. Trimming stripped 6 bases from V and 0 bases from J, with 15 bases between. This CDR3 region has 15 residues. Per germline, CDR1 DFQATT and CDR2 SNEGSKA (reference sequence). J is TRBJ2-1 and V is TRBV20-1; unclear D gene. The source material was blood, either unsorted or a sorted T cell fraction (not recorded which). This TCR was sampled from a human donor who was either an allogeneic HSCT recipient or a stem cell or donor lymphocyte infusion donor (not recorded which). It is not recorded whose cells these are; they may come from a transplant donor. CDR3 in amino acids: CSARTKQSSYNEQFF. The CDR3 nucleotides are TGCAGTGCCAGGACCAAGCAGAGCTCCTACAATGAGCAGTTCTTC.